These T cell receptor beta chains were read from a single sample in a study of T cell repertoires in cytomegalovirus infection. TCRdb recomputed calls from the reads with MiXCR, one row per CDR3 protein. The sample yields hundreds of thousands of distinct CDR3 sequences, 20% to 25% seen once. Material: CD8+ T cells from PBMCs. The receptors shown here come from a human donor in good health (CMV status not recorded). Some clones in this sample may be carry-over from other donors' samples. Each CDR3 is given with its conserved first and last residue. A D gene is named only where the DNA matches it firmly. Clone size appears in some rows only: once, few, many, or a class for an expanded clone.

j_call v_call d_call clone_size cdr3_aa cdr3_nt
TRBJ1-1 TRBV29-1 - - CSVPKVVGRQFTEAFF TGCAGCGTTCCCAAAGTGGTGGGACGGCAGTTCACTGAAGCTTTCTTT
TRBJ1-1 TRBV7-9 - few CASSSHGTLKPMNTEAFF TGTGCCAGCAGCTCCCATGGGACACTTAAACCCATGAACACTGAAGCTTTCTTT
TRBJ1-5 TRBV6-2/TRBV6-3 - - CASTQRGQPQHF TGTGCCAGCACCCAGAGGGGACAGCCCCAGCATTTT
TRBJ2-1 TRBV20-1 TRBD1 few CSATSPGQGSYNEQFF TGCAGTGCTACGTCTCCGGGACAGGGGTCCTACAATGAGCAGTTCTTC
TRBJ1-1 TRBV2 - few CASSAQDQNTEAFF TGTGCCAGCAGTGCGCAGGATCAGAACACTGAAGCTTTCTTT
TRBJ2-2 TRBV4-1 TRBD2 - CASSQHGLVGTGELFF TGCGCCAGCAGCCAACATGGACTAGTGGGCACCGGGGAGCTGTTTTTT
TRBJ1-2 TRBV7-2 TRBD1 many CASRPLPGQGRHYGYTF TGTGCCAGCAGACCTCTTCCGGGACAGGGGCGGCACTATGGCTACACCTTC
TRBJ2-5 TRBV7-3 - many CASSPENVETQYF TGTGCCAGCAGCCCCGAGAACGTGGAGACCCAGTACTTC
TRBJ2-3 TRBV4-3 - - CASSPGPSRVTDTQYF TGCGCCAGCAGCCCGGGACCATCGAGGGTCACAGATACGCAGTATTTT
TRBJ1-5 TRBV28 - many CASSPTSGAQHF TGTGCCAGCAGCCCCACCTCGGGAGCCCAGCATTTT
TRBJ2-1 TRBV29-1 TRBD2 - CSVEDPISGGSSYNEQFF TGCAGCGTTGAAGATCCCATTAGCGGGGGGAGCTCCTACAATGAGCAGTTCTTC
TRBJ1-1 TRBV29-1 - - CSVSPGTEAFF TGCAGCGTTAGCCCGGGCACTGAAGCTTTCTTT
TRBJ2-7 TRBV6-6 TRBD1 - CASSGRTGYEQYF TGTGCCAGCAGTGGCCGGACAGGGTACGAGCAGTACTTC
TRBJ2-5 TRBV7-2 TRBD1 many CASSVDREETQYF TGTGCCAGCAGCGTGGACAGGGAAGAGACCCAGTACTTC
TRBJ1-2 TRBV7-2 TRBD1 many CASSLGTGGIYTF TGTGCCAGCAGCTTAGGGACAGGGGGCATCTACACCTTC
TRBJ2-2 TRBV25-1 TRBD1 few CASSPRDRGLNTGELFF TGTGCCAGCAGCCCCAGGGACAGGGGGTTGAACACCGGGGAGCTGTTTTTT
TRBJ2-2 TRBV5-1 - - CASSLFAGAPNTGELFF TGCGCCAGCAGCTTGTTCGCGGGGGCCCCGAACACCGGGGAGCTGTTTTTT
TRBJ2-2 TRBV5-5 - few CASSLLEAGELFF TGTGCCAGCAGCTTGTTGGAAGCCGGGGAGCTGTTTTTT
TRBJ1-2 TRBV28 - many CANYRGNYGYTF TGTGCCAACTACCGAGGGAACTATGGCTACACCTTC
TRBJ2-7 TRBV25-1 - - CASSVGLREQYF TGTGCCAGCAGTGTAGGGTTGCGCGAGCAGTACTTC
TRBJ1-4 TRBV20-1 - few CSATTIRTGGSGGEKLFF TGCAGTGCCACCACGATCCGGACCGGTGGCAGCGGGGGTGAAAAACTGTTTTTT
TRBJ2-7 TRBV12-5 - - CASGLGQHEQYF TGTGCTAGTGGTTTGGGACAACACGAGCAGTACTTC
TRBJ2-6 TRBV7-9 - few CASSSGQGSGANVLTF TGTGCCAGCAGCTCGGGGCAGGGGTCCGGGGCCAACGTCCTGACTTTC
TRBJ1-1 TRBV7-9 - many CASTEVDQHRMWRTEAFF TGTGCCAGCACCGAAGTAGACCAACACAGGATGTGGAGGACTGAAGCTTTCTTT
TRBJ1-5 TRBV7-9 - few CASSLDYKKGINQPQHF TGTGCCAGCAGCTTAGATTATAAAAAGGGGATCAATCAGCCCCAGCATTTT
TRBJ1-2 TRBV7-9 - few CASSGDVFYGYTF TGTGCCAGCAGCGGGGACGTATTCTATGGCTACACCTTC
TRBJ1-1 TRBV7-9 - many CASSLAGRNTEAFF TGTGCCAGCAGCTTAGCAGGGCGGAACACTGAAGCTTTCTTT
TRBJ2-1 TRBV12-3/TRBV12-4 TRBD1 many CASTPGPGGNEQFF TGTGCCAGCACCCCGGGCCCAGGGGGCAATGAGCAGTTCTTC
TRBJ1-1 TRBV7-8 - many CASLTGTSNTEAFF TGTGCCAGCCTAACAGGGACATCGAACACTGAAGCTTTCTTT
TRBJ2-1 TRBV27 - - CASSTSGPHNEQFF -
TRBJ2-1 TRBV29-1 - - CSVVYRHEQFF TGCAGCGTTGTATACCGGCATGAGCAGTTCTTC
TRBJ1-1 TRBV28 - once CAGSLNNPGLTEAFF TGTGCCGGCAGTTTAAATAACCCAGGGCTCACTGAAGCTTTCTTT
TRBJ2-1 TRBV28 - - CASSFGPGEQFF TGTGCCAGCAGTTTTGGACCAGGTGAGCAGTTCTTC
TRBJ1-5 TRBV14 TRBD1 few CASSRTGNGQPQHF TGTGCCAGCAGCCGGACAGGGAACGGTCAGCCCCAGCATTTT
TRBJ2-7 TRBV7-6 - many CASSRGTAYEQYF TGTGCCAGCAGCCGGGGCACCGCCTACGAGCAGTACTTC
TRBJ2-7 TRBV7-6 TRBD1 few CASGDRSEQYF TGTGCCAGCGGGGACAGAAGCGAGCAGTACTTC
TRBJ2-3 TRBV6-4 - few CASSEEAGVADTQYF TGTGCCAGCAGTGAGGAAGCCGGGGTTGCAGATACGCAGTATTTT
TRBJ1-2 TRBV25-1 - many CASSEYRTYGYTF TGTGCCAGCAGTGAATACCGGACCTATGGCTACACCTTC
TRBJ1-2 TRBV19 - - CASSLAGDNGYTF TGTGCCAGTAGTCTCGCCGGCGACAATGGCTACACCTTC
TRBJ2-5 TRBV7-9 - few CASSPRTPDSETQYF TGTGCCAGCAGCCCGCGGACACCCGATAGCGAGACCCAGTACTTC
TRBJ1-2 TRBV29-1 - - CSVPAGDGYTF TGCAGCGTTCCCGCGGGGGACGGCTACACCTTC
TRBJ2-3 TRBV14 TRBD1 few CASSQSYRDRVTDTQYF TGTGCCAGCAGCCAGTCCTACCGGGACAGGGTCACAGATACGCAGTATTTT
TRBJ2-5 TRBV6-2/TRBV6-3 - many CASSSWGETQYF TGTGCCAGCAGTTCGTGGGGAGAGACCCAGTACTTC
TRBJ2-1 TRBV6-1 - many CASRNAIAQFF TGTGCCAGCAGAAATGCAATCGCGCAGTTCTTC
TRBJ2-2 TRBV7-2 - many CASSAPGTVNTGELFF TGTGCCAGCAGCGCCCCCGGGACGGTGAACACCGGGGAGCTGTTTTTT
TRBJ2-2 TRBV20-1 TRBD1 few CSARVGDREYTGELFF TGCAGTGCTAGAGTAGGGGACAGGGAGTACACCGGGGAGCTGTTTTTT
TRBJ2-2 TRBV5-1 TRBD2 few CASSLAIAGGYNTGELFF TGCGCCAGCAGCTTGGCCATCGCGGGGGGGTATAACACCGGGGAGCTGTTTTTT
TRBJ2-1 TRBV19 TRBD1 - CASTDPGQGGNEQFF TGTGCCAGTACCGATCCGGGACAGGGCGGCAATGAGCAGTTCTTC
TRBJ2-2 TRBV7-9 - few CASSDGILTGELFF TGTGCCAGCAGCGATGGAATACTTACCGGGGAGCTGTTTTTT
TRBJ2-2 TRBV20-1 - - CSARVTGGQDAGELFF TGCAGTGCTAGAGTTACTGGGGGGCAGGATGCCGGGGAGCTGTTTTTT
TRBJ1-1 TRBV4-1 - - CASSQGSQQGSRTEAFF TGCGCCAGCAGCCAAGGGTCGCAACAGGGCTCGCGGACTGAAGCTTTCTTT
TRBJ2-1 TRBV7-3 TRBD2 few CASSPTGSSGGQFF TGTGCCAGCAGCCCCACGGGCAGTAGCGGGGGGCAGTTCTTC
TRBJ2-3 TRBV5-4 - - CASSFVGTDTQYF TGTGCCAGCAGCTTTGTAGGAACAGATACGCAGTATTTT
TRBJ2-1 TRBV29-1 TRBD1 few CSLLGQDRSREQFF TGCAGCCTGCTAGGACAGGACCGTTCTAGGGAGCAGTTCTTC
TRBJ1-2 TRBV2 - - CASSEGRATNYGYTF TGTGCCAGCAGTGAGGGCAGGGCGACTAACTATGGCTACACCTTC